One and the same sample provided the 31 T cell receptor beta chains below, sequenced in a study of Tregs in tolerant kidney transplant recipients. Here immunoSEQ multiplex PCR was the method, and the copy in TCRdb shows in-frame clones only, minus some. This table has roughly 120,000 clones, around 91% appearing once. Material for sequencing was CD4+ T cells from blood. These receptors all stem from a human donor in good health.

This clone was seen only a few times. The gene calls are TRBV25-1 and TRBJ1-4; TRBD1 is a possible D gene (5 bases). The V gene's germline CDR1 is MGHDK and CDR2 SYGVNS. The ends were cut back, 0 bases at V and 4 bases at J, with 9 bases in the middle. The CDR3 totals 15 residues. The DNA for the CDR3 is TGTGCCAGCAGTGAATATTCAGGGAATAATGAAAAACTGTTTTTT. Translated: CASSEYSGNNEKLFF.

The V gene is TRBV11-2, the J gene TRBJ1-3; 7 bases match TRBD1. The CDR3 extends over 15 amino acids. The germline V gene has CDR1 SGHAT and CDR2 FQNNGV. The V gene end was trimmed by 6 bases and the J gene end by 8 bases; junction bases not matched to a gene: 13. This chain's CDR3 is CASRPAGQARDTIYF. CDR3 in DNA: TGTGCCAGCAGACCTGCTGGACAGGCCAGGGACACCATATATTTT. Based on the CDR3 plus reference TRBV11-2 and TRBJ1-3, the full variable domain is EAGVAQSPRYKIIEKRQSVAFWCNPISGHATLYWYQQILGQGPKLLIQFQNNGVVDDSQLPKDRFSAERLKGVDSTLKIQPAKLEDSAVYLCASRPAGQARDTIYFGEGSWLTVV.

The chain uses TRBV7-3 and TRBJ2-1, with D perhaps matching TRBD1 (5 bases). Germline V gene lookup returns CDR1 SGHTA and CDR2 FQGTGA. V was cut by 5 bases and J by 12 bases, with 17 bases left in between. The CDR3 covers 13 residues. CDR3 region: CASSRSKGLSQFF. The CDR3 bases are TGTGCCAGCAGCCGAAGTAAGGGGCTTTCGCAGTTCTTC.

The V and J genes are TRBV5-1 and TRBJ2-7; possible D gene TRBD1, 6 bases. There are 17 residues in the CDR3. The ends were cut back, 1 base at V and 3 bases at J, with 20 bases in the middle. Germline CDR1 and CDR2: SGHRS and YFSETQ. CDR3 residues: CASSLRGTSEVSYEQYF. CDR3 DNA sequence: TGCGCCAGCAGCTTGAGGGGGACATCTGAAGTAAGCTACGAGCAGTACTTC. Full variable domain (remainder filled in from reference TRBV5-1 and TRBJ2-7): KAGVTQTPRYLIKTRGQQVTLSCSPISGHRSVSWYQQTPGQGLQFLFEYFSETQRNKGNFPGRFSGRQFSNSRSEMNVSTLELGDSALYLCASSLRGTSEVSYEQYFGPGTRLTVT.

The chain links TRBV19 to TRBJ2-1; 11 nucleotides match TRBD2. Per the germline V gene, CDR1 is LNHDA and CDR2 is SQIVND (reference sequence). The junction had 7 bases not matched to a gene; V was cut back by 7 bases and J by 5 bases. This CDR3 is built from 15 residues. The CDR3 region has the DNA TGTGCCAGTACCCGACTGACTAGCGGGAACAATGAGCAGTTCTTC. Its protein is CASTRLTSGNNEQFF.

The chain links TRBV5-4 to TRBJ2-1; D possibly corresponds to TRBD2 (6 bases). V was trimmed by 1 base and J by 12 bases, leaving 11 bases between them. The CDR3 is 12 amino acids. The germline V gene has CDR1 SGHNT and CDR2 YYREEE (reference sequence). The CDR3 protein is CASSLWGRRQFF. DNA of the CDR3: TGTGCCAGCAGCTTGTGGGGGAGGAGGCAGTTCTTC.

The V gene is TRBV15, the J gene TRBJ1-1; 10 bases fit TRBD1. Trimming removed 0 bases from V and 5 bases from J; junction bases left unmatched: 9. The CDR3 extends over 17 amino acids. Germline V CDR1 and CDR2: LNHNV, YYDKDF (reference sequence). DNA for the CDR3: TGTGCCACCAGCAGAGAGCAGACAGGGGGCGTTGAAACTGAAGCTTTCTTT. This sequence encodes CATSREQTGGVETEAFF. Using reference TRBV15 and TRBJ1-1 for the parts outside the CDR3, the full variable domain is DAMVIQNPRYQVTQFGKPVTLSCSQTLNHNVMYWYQQKSSQAPKLLFHYYDKDFNNEADTPDNFQSRRPNTSFCFLDIRSPGLGDTAMYLCATSREQTGGVETEAFFGQGTRLTVV.

This chain connects TRBV4-1 to TRBJ1-5; perhaps TRBD1 as D (6 bases). CDR1 is MGHRA, CDR2 YSYEKL, per germline. This CDR3 contains 14 residues. Trimming shortened V by 4 bases and J by 3 bases, and 10 bases separated the two germline ends. DNA of the CDR3: TGCGCCAGCAGCCGAGGACAGTACAATCAGCCCCAGCATTTT. It translates to CASSRGQYNQPQHF.

This chain links TRBV10-1 with TRBJ2-3, with 10 bases aligning to TRBD2. This CDR3 has 16 amino acids. Trimming removed 4 bases from V and 7 bases from J; junction bases left unmatched: 11. CDR1 and CDR2 (germline): WNHNN, SYGVQD (reference sequence). DNA of the CDR3: TGCGCCAGCAGTGCCGGACTAGCGGATAGGAGAAATACGCAGTATTTT. Protein product: CASSAGLADRRNTQYF.

V gene TRBV19 combines with J gene TRBJ1-5; a possible D gene is TRBD1 (6 bases). CDR3 length: 13 residues. CDR1 LNHDA and CDR2 SQIVND come from the germline V gene (reference sequence). V shed 8 bases and J shed 8 bases, with 16 bases lying between them. Here the CDR3 reads CASSWKGVEPQHF. The CDR3 DNA is TGTGCCAGTTCGTGGAAGGGGGTTGAGCCCCAGCATTTT.

This sequence joins TRBV30 and TRBJ1-4; D is perhaps TRBD1 (6 bases). V was cut by 5 bases and J by 0 bases, with 13 bases left in between. Germline loops: CDR1 GTSNPN, CDR2 SVGIG (reference sequence). The CDR3 is made up of 15 amino acids. The CDR3 coding sequence is TGTGCCTGGGGGACCTCAGGGGCAACTAATGAAAAACTGTTTTTT. Translating gives CAWGTSGATNEKLFF.

The V call is TRBV6-5, the J call TRBJ2-6, with D unresolved. V lost 8 bases to trimming and J lost 0 bases, with 8 bases between them. The CDR3 sequence is 14 residues long. Per germline, CDR1 MNHEY and CDR2 SVGAGI. DNA for the CDR3: TGTGCCAGCTCCGCAGTCTCTGGGGCCAACGTCCTGACTTTC. Translated, it gives CASSAVSGANVLTF.

The V gene is TRBV11-2, the J gene TRBJ2-1; TRBD2 might be the D (5 bases). Germline assignment: CDR1 SGHAT and CDR2 FQNNGV. The CDR3 consists of 15 residues. The ends were cut back, 5 bases at V and 0 bases at J, with 11 bases in the middle. CDR3 in amino acids: CASSPGLSSYNEQFF. The CDR3 nucleotides are TGTGCCAGCAGCCCTGGACTCAGCTCCTACAATGAGCAGTTCTTC.

The chain has TRBV30 and TRBJ2-7, with 12 bases fitting TRBD1. The CDR3 loop spans 15 amino acids. Trimming removed 5 bases from V and 3 bases from J; junction bases left unmatched: 8. In germline, CDR1 is GTSNPN, CDR2 SVGIG (reference sequence). The CDR3 loop is CAWSGTGGGIYEQYF. The CDR3 coding sequence is TGTGCCTGGTCCGGGACAGGGGGCGGAATCTACGAGCAGTACTTC.

Turning to this clone: One end of the junction is discordant with germline, which a read error may explain. The rearrangement links TRBV7-7 to TRBJ2-1, with 7 positions matching TRBD2. Germline loops: CDR1 SSHAT, CDR2 FNYEAQ (reference sequence). The CDR3 has 15 residues. CDR3 in DNA: TGTGCTAGCAGTACCCAGCGGGGACCCTACAATGAGCAGTTCTTC. Amino acids: CASSTQRGPYNEQFF.

V is TRBV6-5 and J is TRBJ2-2; D may match TRBD1 or TRBD2 (5 bases each). Germline V gives CDR1 MNHEY, CDR2 SVGAGI. CDR3 length: 15 amino acids. Trimming removed 2 bases at V and 5 bases at J, with 12 bases between. The CDR3 sequence: CASSYARAGTGELFF. The CDR3 bases are TGTGCCAGCAGTTACGCGAGGGCAGGGACCGGGGAGCTGTTTTTT.

This clone was seen just once. This chain connects TRBV2 to TRBJ2-5; no reliable D call. Trimming shortened V by 8 bases and J by 6 bases, and 16 bases separated the two germline ends. This CDR3 is 13 amino acids long. The germline V gene encodes CDR1 SNHLY and CDR2 FYNNEI. Here the CDR3 DNA reads TGTGCCAGCTACGGGTGGGTGCGAAAGACCCAGTACTTC. Amino acid sequence: CASYGWVRKTQYF.

This chain uses TRBV7-9 with TRBJ1-1; D gene unclear. Germline V gene data show CDR1 as SEHNR and CDR2 as FQNEAQ (reference sequence). There are 12 residues in the CDR3. V gave up 7 bases and J gave up 5 bases, with 11 bases separating them. Here the CDR3 reads CASIRWETEAFF. The CDR3 coding sequence is TGTGCCAGCATTAGGTGGGAAACTGAAGCTTTCTTT.

The rearrangement links TRBV29-1 to TRBJ2-6; no firm D call. Germline V CDR1 and CDR2: SQVTM, ANQGSEA. The ends were cut back, 3 bases at V and 0 bases at J, with 6 bases in the middle. The CDR3 spans 14 residues. In DNA form, the CDR3 reads TGCAGCGTTGACCAGAGCTCTGGGGCCAACGTCCTGACTTTC. It specifies CSVDQSSGANVLTF.

The J gene is TRBJ1-1, the V gene TRBV6-5; D possibly corresponds to TRBD1 (5 bases). Deletions cut 0 bases from V and 1 base from J, with 12 bases between. This CDR3 is built from 16 residues. The V gene's germline CDR1 is MNHEY and CDR2 SVGAGI. The CDR3 DNA is TGTGCCAGCAGTTACTCGGCGGGGCAAGGGAACACTGAAGCTTTCTTT. It codes for CASSYSAGQGNTEAFF.

The chain is built from TRBV9 and TRBJ2-7, with D perhaps matching TRBD1 (6 bases). CDR3 length: 15 amino acids. V lost 1 base and J lost 5, with 16 bases in between. CDR1 SGDLS and CDR2 YYNGEE come from the germline V gene. The CDR3 region has the DNA TGTGCCAGCAGCGTAACCTTAATGGGGGCGGACGAGCAGTACTTC. It translates to CASSVTLMGADEQYF.

The V and J genes are TRBV10-2 and TRBJ1-4; tentative D call: TRBD1 (5 bases). V shed 0 bases and J shed 6 bases, with 14 bases lying between them. Germline V lookup: CDR1 WSHSY, CDR2 SAAADI. This CDR3 comprises 16 residues. In nucleotides, the CDR3 is TGCGCCAGCAGTGAGTCCTTGCCGGAGGGGTATGAAAAACTGTTTTTT. Protein sequence: CASSESLPEGYEKLFF.

The sample holds one count of this clone. J is TRBJ2-5 and V is TRBV5-1, with 10 bases matching TRBD2. The length of the CDR3 is 16 residues. Germline V gene data show CDR1 as SGHRS and CDR2 as YFSETQ. Unmatched junction bases numbered 7, after V lost 1 base and J lost 4 bases. The CDR3 here is CASSLLQRGGGETQYF. CDR3 DNA sequence: TGCGCCAGCAGCTTGTTGCAGCGGGGGGGAGGAGAGACCCAGTACTTC. The full variable domain, rest sourced from reference TRBV5-1 and TRBJ2-5, is KAGVTQTPRYLIKTRGQQVTLSCSPISGHRSVSWYQQTPGQGLQFLFEYFSETQRNKGNFPGRFSGRQFSNSRSEMNVSTLELGDSALYLCASSLLQRGGGETQYFGPGTRLLVL.

The gene calls are TRBV5-1 and TRBJ2-1; D may correspond to TRBD1 or TRBD2 (6 bases each). CDR1 is SGHRS, CDR2 YFSETQ, per germline. CDR3 length equals 15 residues. Trimming removed 3 bases at V and 3 bases at J, with 13 bases between. CDR3: CASSYLEGGYNEQFF. The CDR3 DNA sequence: TGCGCCAGCAGCTACCTTGAGGGGGGCTACAATGAGCAGTTCTTC.

The genes are TRBV7-9 and TRBJ2-1; the match to TRBD2 covers 11 bases. Unmatched junction bases numbered 10, after V lost 5 bases and J lost 7 bases. CDR1 and CDR2 (germline): SEHNR, FQNEAQ (reference sequence). The CDR3 has 16 residues. CDR3 protein: CASSQSPSGGRNEQFF. CDR3 DNA sequence: TGTGCCAGCAGCCAATCTCCTAGCGGGGGGAGGAATGAGCAGTTCTTC.

The chain's CDR3 is CASRLGSSYNEQFF. The CDR3, as DNA: TGTGCCAGCAGGTTAGGGAGCTCCTACAATGAGCAGTTCTTC. The J gene is TRBJ2-1, the V gene TRBV2; D possibly corresponds to TRBD2 (5 bases). Trimming removed 6 bases at V and 0 bases at J, with 9 bases between. Germline V gene lookup returns CDR1 SNHLY and CDR2 FYNNEI. The CDR3 is 14 amino acids.

The CDR3 DNA reads as TGTGCCAGTAGCCGGGACAGGGGTGTCGAGCAGTACTTC. Its protein is CASSRDRGVEQYF. The V call is TRBV19, the J call TRBJ2-7, with 10 bases matching TRBD1. V shed 6 bases, J shed 6 bases, and the junction held 5 bases outside the gene matches. The CDR3 consists of 13 residues. The germline V gene has CDR1 LNHDA and CDR2 SQIVND (reference sequence).

This clone appeared once. The CDR3 DNA reads TGTGCCAGCAGTGATTCAGGGGGCAGCTACAATGAGCAGTTCTTC. Translating it yields CASSDSGGSYNEQFF. The rearrangement joins TRBV25-1 to TRBJ2-1, with 8 bases fitting TRBD1. The germline V gene has CDR1 MGHDK and CDR2 SYGVNS. The V gene end was trimmed by 3 bases and the J gene end by 3 bases; junction bases not matched to a gene: 4. The CDR3 is 15 amino acids.

The chain has TRBV5-1 and TRBJ2-1; 10 nucleotides match TRBD2. The V and J ends lost 1 base and 4 bases, in that order; junction bases with no gene match: 5. This CDR3 is 16 amino acids long. CDR1 is SGHRS and CDR2 is YFSETQ in the germline V gene. CDR3 loop: CASSLPSSGSYNEQFF. Written as DNA, the CDR3 is TGCGCCAGCAGCTTGCCCTCTAGCGGGAGTTACAATGAGCAGTTCTTC.

The chain employs TRBV18 and TRBJ1-5; 9 bases are shared with TRBD1. The V gene's germline CDR1 is KGHSH and CDR2 LQKENI. Unmatched junction bases numbered 8, after V lost 3 bases and J lost 5 bases. The CDR3 has 16 amino acids. The CDR3 nucleotides read TGTGCCAGCTCACCGGGGACAGGGAGGTTGGATCAGCCCCAGCATTTT. Translated: CASSPGTGRLDQPQHF.

CDR3 in amino acids: CASSPRGAGVNEQFF. The CDR3 DNA follows: TGCGCCAGCAGCCCCAGAGGAGCGGGGGTCAATGAGCAGTTCTTC. The V gene is TRBV5-1, the J gene TRBJ2-1, with 8 bases aligning to TRBD2. This CDR3 is built from 15 residues. Trimming removed 4 bases from V and 6 bases from J; junction bases left unmatched: 9. Germline lookup yields CDR1 SGHRS and CDR2 YFSETQ.